This T cell receptor beta chain emerged from a study of regulatory T cells in long-lasting Graves disease. As for the study in general: Graves' patients (newly diagnosed) had been on antithyroid drugs under 3 months.

CDR3-region Arm-PCR and iRepertoire HTBI primers produced the TCR beta libraries. TCRdb used MiXCR to reprocess the multiplex PCR reads, holding one entry per CDR3 protein. The sample has around 360,000 distinct CDR3 sequences, roughly 17% seen once. Time point specified: newly diagnosed GD, antithyroid drugs for less than 3 months. From RNA extracted from PBMCs, the TCR library was made. Trimming at V came to 4 bases and at J to 6 bases, leaving 14 bases not matched to a gene. CDR3 size: 16 residues. CDR1 and CDR2 from the germline V gene are SGHRS and YFSETQ. Worth noting for this clonotype: A read error may be the cause here, since a much bigger clone is one base away.

This same sample was also taken into another study, of T cells in Graves' hyperthyroidism and ophthalmopathy. From that paper: HTBI primers were used for first-round RT-PCR of the TCR CDR3. Expanded thyroid clonotypes (above 0.001) were mostly also found in blood.

This receptor was obtained from a woman in her late teens or twenties with Graves disease. The source was peripheral blood mononuclear cells (PBMCs), collected at new diagnosis, from a patient treated with antithyroid drugs. The chain couples TRBV5-1 to TRBJ2-3; 7 bases match TRBD2. The CDR3 nucleotides are TGCGCCAGCAGCACGACTAGCCGGGCTCCCCCGGATACGCAGTATTTT. Its protein product is CASSTTSRAPPDTQYF.